This TCR beta chain appears in the sequencing data of a study of blood T cell repertoires in COVID-19. Study overall: Some COVID-19 samples were acute and others convalescent; all came from the United States, Italy and Spain. Sources were T cells, B-cell-depleted T cells, or PBMCs; the material itself was cDNA or gDNA.

There are 16 residues in the CDR3. V shed 3 bases and J shed 2 bases, with 14 bases lying between them. Germline CDR1 reads KGHDR; CDR2 reads SFDVKD. In the source study's methods: Quantification of nucleated cells was approximated via reference gene primer amplification. Here immunoSEQ multiplex PCR was the method, and the copy in TCRdb shows in-frame clones only, minus some. The V and J calls and clone size are taken from that table; D and trimming were inferred from the DNA. Counted here are fewer than 250,000 clones, roughly four fifths occurring once; the ten biggest clones make up 10% to 15%. J is TRBJ2-3 and V is TRBV24-1, with D possibly being TRBD1 (5 bases). The TCR was taken from a woman aged 40 to 50 with acute or convalescent COVID-19. Source material: peripheral blood. The CDR3 reads CATSDGRQGYTDTQYF. DNA for the CDR3: TGTGCCACCAGTGATGGCCGTCAGGGATACACAGATACGCAGTATTTT.